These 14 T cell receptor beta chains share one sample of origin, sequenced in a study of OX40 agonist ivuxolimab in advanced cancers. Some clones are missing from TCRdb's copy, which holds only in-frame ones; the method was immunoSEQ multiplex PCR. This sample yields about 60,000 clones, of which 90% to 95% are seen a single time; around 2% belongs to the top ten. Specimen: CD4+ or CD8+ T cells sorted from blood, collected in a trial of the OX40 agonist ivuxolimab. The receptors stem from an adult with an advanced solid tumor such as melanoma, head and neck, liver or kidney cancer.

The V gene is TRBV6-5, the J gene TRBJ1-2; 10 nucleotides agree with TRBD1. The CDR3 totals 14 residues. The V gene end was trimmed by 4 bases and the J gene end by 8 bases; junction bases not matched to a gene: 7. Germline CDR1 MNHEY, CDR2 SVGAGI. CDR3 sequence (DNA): TGTGCCAGCAGTTGGACGACAGGGGGCAGGGGCTACACCTTC. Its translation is CASSWTTGGRGYTF.

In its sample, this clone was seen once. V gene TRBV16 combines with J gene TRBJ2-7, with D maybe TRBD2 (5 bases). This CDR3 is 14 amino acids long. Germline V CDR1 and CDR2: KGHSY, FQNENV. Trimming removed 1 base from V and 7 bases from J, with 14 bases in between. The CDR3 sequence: CASSQFSPGEEQYF. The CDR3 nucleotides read TGTGCCAGCAGCCAATTTAGTCCCGGGGAAGAGCAGTACTTC.

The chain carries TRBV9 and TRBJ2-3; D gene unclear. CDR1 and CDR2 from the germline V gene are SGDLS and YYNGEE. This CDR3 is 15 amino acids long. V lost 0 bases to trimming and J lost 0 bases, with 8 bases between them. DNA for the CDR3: TGTGCCAGCAGCGTAGACGTCCGTAGCACAGATACGCAGTATTTT. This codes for CASSVDVRSTDTQYF. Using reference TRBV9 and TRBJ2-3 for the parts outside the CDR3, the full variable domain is DSGVTQTPKHLITATGQRVTLRCSPRSGDLSVYWYQQSLDQGLQFLIQYYNGEERAKGNILERFSAQQFPDLHSELNLSSLELGDSALYFCASSVDVRSTDTQYFGPGTRLTVL.

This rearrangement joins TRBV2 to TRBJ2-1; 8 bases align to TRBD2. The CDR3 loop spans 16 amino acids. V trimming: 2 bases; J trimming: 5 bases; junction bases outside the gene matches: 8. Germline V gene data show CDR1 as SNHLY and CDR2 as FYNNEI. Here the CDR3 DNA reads TGTGCCAGCAGTGAAATGGCTAGCGGGTTGAACAATGAGCAGTTCTTC. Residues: CASSEMASGLNNEQFF.

The chain's CDR3 is CASSNPQTEQFF. For the CDR3, the DNA is TGTGCCAGCAGTAACCCACAAACTGAGCAGTTCTTC. The chain employs TRBV28 and TRBJ2-1, with unresolved D. V was pared by 5 bases and J by 9 bases, with 11 bases between. Germline V gene sequence: CDR1 MDHEN, CDR2 SYDVKM. This CDR3 spans 12 amino acids.

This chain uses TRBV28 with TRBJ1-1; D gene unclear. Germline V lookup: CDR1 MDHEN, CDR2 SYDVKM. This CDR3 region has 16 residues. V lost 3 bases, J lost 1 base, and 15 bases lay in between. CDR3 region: CASSFPMTSANTEAFF. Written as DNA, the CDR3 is TGTGCCAGCAGTTTTCCCATGACATCGGCGAACACTGAAGCTTTCTTT.

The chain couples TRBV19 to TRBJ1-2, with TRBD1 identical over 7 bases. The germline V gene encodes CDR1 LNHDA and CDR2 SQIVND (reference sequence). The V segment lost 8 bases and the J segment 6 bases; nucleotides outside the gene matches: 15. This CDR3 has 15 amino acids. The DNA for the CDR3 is TGTGCCAGTCGGAAAACCTCGGACAGGCCCCATGGCTACACCTTC. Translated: CASRKTSDRPHGYTF. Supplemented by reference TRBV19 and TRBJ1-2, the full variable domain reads DGGITQSPKYLFRKEGQNVTLSCEQNLNHDAMYWYRQDPGQGLRLIYYSQIVNDFQKGDIAEGYSVSREKKESFPLTVTSAQKNPTAFYLCASRKTSDRPHGYTFGSGTRLTVV.

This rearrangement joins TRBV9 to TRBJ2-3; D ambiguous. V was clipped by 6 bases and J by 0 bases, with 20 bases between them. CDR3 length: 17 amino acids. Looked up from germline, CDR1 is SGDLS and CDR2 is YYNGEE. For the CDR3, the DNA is TGTGCCAGCACCAAAGGCGAGACGCAGACCAGCACAGATACGCAGTATTTT. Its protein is CASTKGETQTSTDTQYF.

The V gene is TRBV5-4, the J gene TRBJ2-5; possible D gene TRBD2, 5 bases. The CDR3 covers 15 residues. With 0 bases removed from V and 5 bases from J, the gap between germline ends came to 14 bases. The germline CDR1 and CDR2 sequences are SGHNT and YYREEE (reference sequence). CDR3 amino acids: CASSLEGGPWETQYF. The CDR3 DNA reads TGTGCCAGCAGCTTGGAGGGCGGGCCTTGGGAGACCCAGTACTTC.

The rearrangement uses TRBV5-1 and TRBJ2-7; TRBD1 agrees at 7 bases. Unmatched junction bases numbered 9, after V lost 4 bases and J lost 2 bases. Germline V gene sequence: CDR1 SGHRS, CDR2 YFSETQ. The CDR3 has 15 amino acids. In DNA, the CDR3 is TGCGCCAGCAGCGCTTCCGGGACAGCGGCCTACGAGCAGTACTTC. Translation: CASSASGTAAYEQYF.

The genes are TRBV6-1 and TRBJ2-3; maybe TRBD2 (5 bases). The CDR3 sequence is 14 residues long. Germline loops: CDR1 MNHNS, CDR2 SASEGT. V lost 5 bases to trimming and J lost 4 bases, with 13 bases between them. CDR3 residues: CASSTSTPPDTQYF. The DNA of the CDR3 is TGTGCCAGCAGTACTAGTACCCCACCAGATACGCAGTATTTT.

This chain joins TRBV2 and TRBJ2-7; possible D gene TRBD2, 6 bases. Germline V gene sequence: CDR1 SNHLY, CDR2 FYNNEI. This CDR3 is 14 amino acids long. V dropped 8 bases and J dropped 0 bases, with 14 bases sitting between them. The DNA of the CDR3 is TGTGCCAGCGTAGCGCGGGGCCACTCCTACGAGCAGTACTTC. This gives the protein CASVARGHSYEQYF.

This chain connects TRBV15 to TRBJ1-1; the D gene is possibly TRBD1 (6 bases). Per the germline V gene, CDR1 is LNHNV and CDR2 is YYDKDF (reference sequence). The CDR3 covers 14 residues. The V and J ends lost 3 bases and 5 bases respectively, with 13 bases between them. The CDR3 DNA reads TGTGCCACCAGCAGGCGATCTACAGGGACTGAAGCTTTCTTT. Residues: CATSRRSTGTEAFF.

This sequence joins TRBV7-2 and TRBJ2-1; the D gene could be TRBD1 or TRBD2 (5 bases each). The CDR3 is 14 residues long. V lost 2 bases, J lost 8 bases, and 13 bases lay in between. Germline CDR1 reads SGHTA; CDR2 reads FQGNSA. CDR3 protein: CASSLRDPRDEQFF. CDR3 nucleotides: TGTGCCAGCAGCTTAAGGGACCCACGGGATGAGCAGTTCTTC.